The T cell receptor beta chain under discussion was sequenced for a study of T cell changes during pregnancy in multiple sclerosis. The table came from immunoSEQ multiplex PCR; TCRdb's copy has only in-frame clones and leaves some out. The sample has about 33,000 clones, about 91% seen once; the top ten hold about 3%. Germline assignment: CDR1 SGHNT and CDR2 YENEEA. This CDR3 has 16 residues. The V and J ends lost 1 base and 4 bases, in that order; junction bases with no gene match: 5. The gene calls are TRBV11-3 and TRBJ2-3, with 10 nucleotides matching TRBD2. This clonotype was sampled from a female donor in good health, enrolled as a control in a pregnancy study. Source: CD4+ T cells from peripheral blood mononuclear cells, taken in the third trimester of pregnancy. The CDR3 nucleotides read TGTGCCAGCAGCTTAGGGAAGCGGGAGGGTCCAGATACGCAGTATTTT. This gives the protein CASSLGKREGPDTQYF.